Each of the 18 T cell receptor beta chains below was sequenced from the same sample in a study of blood T cell repertoires in COVID-19. The repertoire was sequenced with immunoSEQ multiplex PCR; TCRdb's copy has only in-frame clones and lacks some. Of hundreds of thousands of clones listed, around 90% are singletons. Material: PBMCs or T cells enriched from blood (not recorded which). These TCRs come from a woman aged 45-65 years who had recovered from COVID-19.

The rearrangement uses TRBV7-3 and TRBJ2-2, with TRBD2 identical over 7 bases. There are 16 residues in the CDR3. Germline CDR1 is SGHTA and CDR2 is FQGTGA. The junction had 6 bases not matched to a gene; V was cut back by 5 bases and J by 0 bases. The chain's CDR3 is CASSTQGGANTGELFF. CDR3 nucleotide sequence: TGTGCCAGCAGCACCCAGGGAGGGGCGAACACCGGGGAGCTGTTTTTT.

The chain couples TRBV19 to TRBJ2-2, with D perhaps TRBD1 (7 bases). Looked up from germline, CDR1 is LNHDA and CDR2 is SQIVND (reference sequence). V lost 6 bases, J lost 1 base, and 15 bases lay in between. The length of the CDR3 is 16 residues. The CDR3, as DNA: TGTGCCAGTAGCGCCAGGGGGGTGAAGAACACCGGGGAGCTGTTTTTT. It specifies CASSARGVKNTGELFF.

The gene calls are TRBV4-3 and TRBJ2-7, with a weak D call TRBD1 (6 bases). The CDR3 loop spans 15 amino acids. The V gene's germline CDR1 is LGHNA and CDR2 YSLEER. The V end lost 2 bases, the J end lost 1 base, and 12 bases lay between the germline ends. This CDR3 reads CASSQWVTGSYEQYF. The CDR3 DNA reads as TGCGCCAGCAGCCAATGGGTAACAGGGTCCTACGAGCAGTACTTC.

J is TRBJ2-2 and V is TRBV6-5, with 7 bases identical to TRBD1. The trim removed 4 bases at V and 4 bases at J, leaving 9 bases unmatched. CDR3 length: 16 residues. Per germline, CDR1 MNHEY and CDR2 SVGAGI. The CDR3 coding sequence is TGTGCCAGCAGTTCCCCGGGACAGCGCTTCACCGGGGAGCTGTTTTTT. Protein product: CASSSPGQRFTGELFF.

The chain uses TRBV18 and TRBJ1-3; D gene ambiguous. This CDR3 spans 15 amino acids. V was pared by 0 bases and J by 3 bases, with 9 bases between. Germline CDR1 KGHSH, CDR2 LQKENI. The CDR3 sequence is CASSPPAGNGNTIYF. The CDR3 coding sequence is TGTGCCAGCTCACCACCGGCGGGGAATGGAAACACCATATATTTT.

This clone turned up a few times. The chain carries TRBV6-1 and TRBJ1-5; no definite D call. The length of the CDR3 is 14 residues. Per the germline V gene, CDR1 is MNHNS and CDR2 is SASEGT. V was pared by 3 bases and J by 0 bases, with 6 bases between. The CDR3 sequence is CASSDRYSNQPQHF. The CDR3 nucleotides read TGTGCCAGCAGTGACAGGTATAGCAATCAGCCCCAGCATTTT.

Worth noting for this clone: The same CDR3 arises from other DNA sequences in this sample as well. J is TRBJ1-2 and V is TRBV4-2; D is undetermined. The V gene lost 0 bases and the J gene lost 1 base, with 3 bases spanning the gap. The length of the CDR3 is 13 residues. CDR1 LGHNA and CDR2 YNFKEQ come from the germline V gene. Here the CDR3 DNA reads TGTGCCAGCAGCCAAGACCGTAACTATGGCTACACCTTC. Its translation: CASSQDRNYGYTF.

V usage is TRBV19 and J usage is TRBJ2-7; 7 nucleotides agree with TRBD2. The V and J ends lost 4 bases and 3 bases, in that order; junction bases with no gene match: 6. This CDR3 has 14 residues. The germline gives CDR1 LNHDA, CDR2 SQIVND (reference sequence). The CDR3, as DNA: TGTGCCAGTAGTAAACAGAGCGGGGACTACGAGCAGTACTTC. It translates to CASSKQSGDYEQYF.

This sequence joins TRBV4-2 and TRBJ2-4; D gene ambiguous. Germline assignment: CDR1 LGHNA and CDR2 YNFKEQ. The CDR3 sequence is 16 residues long. The V end was cut by 5 bases, the J end by 1 base, with 15 bases between. CDR3 protein: CASSTIDGQAKNIQYF. CDR3 in DNA: TGTGCCAGCAGCACTATCGACGGCCAGGCCAAAAACATTCAGTACTTC.

The chain has TRBV7-2 and TRBJ1-2; 8 positions match TRBD1. The CDR3 covers 13 residues. Losses at the gene ends were 4 bases for V and 6 bases for J; bases not matched to a gene: 4. Germline values: CDR1 SGHTA, CDR2 FQGNSA. This CDR3 is CASSWDRKDGYTF. CDR3 coding DNA: TGTGCCAGCAGCTGGGACAGGAAAGATGGCTACACCTTC.

This chain links TRBV28 with TRBJ1-4; D is unclear. This CDR3 contains 12 residues. Germline CDR1 MDHEN, CDR2 SYDVKM. The CDR3 bases are TGTGGCGTGGGAGGGTGGAGTGAAAAACTGTTTTTT. Encoded protein: CGVGGWSEKLFF.

The chain joins TRBV19 to TRBJ1-2, with 11 bases identical to TRBD1. CDR1 is LNHDA and CDR2 is SQIVND in the germline V gene (reference sequence). V dropped 8 bases and J dropped 5; count of bases not matched to a gene: 10. CDR3 length equals 15 residues. The CDR3 bases are TGTGCCAGTGCCTACCGGGACAGGGGGTCTTATGGCTACACCTTC. Protein: CASAYRDRGSYGYTF.

This rearrangement joins TRBV14 to TRBJ1-1; 9 positions agree with TRBD1. The V gene end was trimmed by 1 base and the J gene end by 11 bases; junction bases not matched to a gene: 5. This CDR3 comprises 13 residues. Per germline, CDR1 SGHDN and CDR2 FVKESK. The CDR3 spells CASSQGNRGHAFF. The CDR3 DNA sequence: TGTGCCAGCAGCCAAGGGAACAGGGGGCATGCTTTCTTT.

This clone was found once. This rearrangement joins TRBV4-3 to TRBJ2-3, with 11 bases fitting TRBD2. J gave up 5 bases and V 4 bases, and 17 bases lay outside the gene matches. Per the germline V gene, CDR1 is LGHNA and CDR2 is YSLEER. This CDR3 is built from 19 residues. Written as DNA, the CDR3 is TGCGCCAGCAGCCGATCGGTCCTTTTAGCGGGAGGGCCGGGAGATACGCAGTATTTT. Amino acid sequence: CASSRSVLLAGGPGDTQYF.

The chain has TRBV7-9 and TRBJ2-5; 13 bases are shared with TRBD2. V gave up 2 bases and J gave up 5 bases; unmatched junction bases: 5. Per germline, CDR1 SEHNR and CDR2 FQNEAQ (reference sequence). The CDR3 length is 16 residues. The CDR3 bases are TGTGCCAGCAGCTTAACTAGCGGGGGGGGCGGGGAGACCCAGTACTTC. Amino acids: CASSLTSGGGGETQYF.

The V and J genes are TRBV7-9 and TRBJ2-5; a possible D gene is TRBD1 (7 bases). This CDR3 is built from 14 residues. Germline CDR1 reads SEHNR; CDR2 reads FQNEAQ (reference sequence). Trimming left V 2 bases short and J 4 bases short, with 11 bases between. The CDR3 protein is CASSLSGGRETQYF. The CDR3 coding sequence is TGTGCCAGCAGCTTATCAGGGGGGCGAGAGACCCAGTACTTC.

The chain employs TRBV7-2 and TRBJ1-6; no clear D gene. Trimming stripped 5 bases from V and 5 bases from J, with 10 bases between. Looked up from germline, CDR1 is SGHTA and CDR2 is FQGNSA. This CDR3 has 14 residues. As DNA, the CDR3 is TGTGCCAGCAGCCCCCAGATGAATAATTCACCCCTCCACTTT. Amino acids: CASSPQMNNSPLHF.

This chain uses TRBV7-8 with TRBJ1-1; 9 nucleotides line up with TRBD1. The V gene end was trimmed by 3 bases and the J gene end by 5 bases; junction bases not matched to a gene: 7. This CDR3 is 15 amino acids long. CDR1 is SGHVS, CDR2 FQNEAQ, per germline. CDR3 protein: CASSLPQGADTEAFF. Here the CDR3 DNA reads TGTGCCAGCAGCTTGCCACAGGGGGCGGATACTGAAGCTTTCTTT.